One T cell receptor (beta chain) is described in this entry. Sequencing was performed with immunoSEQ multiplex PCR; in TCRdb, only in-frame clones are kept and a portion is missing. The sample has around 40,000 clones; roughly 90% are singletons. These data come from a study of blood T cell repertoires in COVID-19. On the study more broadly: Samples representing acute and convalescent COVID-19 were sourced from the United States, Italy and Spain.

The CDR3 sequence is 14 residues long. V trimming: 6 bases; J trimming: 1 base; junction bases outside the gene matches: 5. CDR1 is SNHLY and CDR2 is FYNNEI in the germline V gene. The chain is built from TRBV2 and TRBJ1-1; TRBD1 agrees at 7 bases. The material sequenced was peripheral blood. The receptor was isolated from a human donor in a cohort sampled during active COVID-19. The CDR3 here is CASRETGSNTEAFF. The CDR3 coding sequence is TGTGCCAGCAGAGAGACAGGGTCGAACACTGAAGCTTTCTTT.